The 5 T cell receptor beta chains in this list originate from one sample, sequenced in a study of identical twins. One entry per CDR3 protein results from TCRdb running MiXCR on the 5' RACE reads. The table has 500,000 to 600,000 distinct CDR3 sequences, about 20% seen once; the top ten hold about 0.99%. This sample also belongs to another study, concerning T cells expressing NK-cell markers.

Sequenced sample: CD4+ T cells sorted from blood. These receptors originate from a woman younger than 35 in good health.

The CDR3 nucleotides read TGCGCCAGCAGCTTGACCCGGTCGAACACTGAAGCTTTCTTT. Translated, it gives CASSLTRSNTEAFF. This chain connects TRBV5-1 to TRBJ1-1; D is ambiguous. The CDR3 contains 14 residues. The germline gives CDR1 SGHRS, CDR2 YFSETQ. Trimming took 1 base from V and 1 from J, leaving 8 bases between them.

This clonotype appeared a few times. The rearrangement joins TRBV20-1 to TRBJ2-5; no reliable D call. V dropped 1 base and J dropped 1 base, with 7 bases sitting between them. Looked up from germline, CDR1 is DFQATT and CDR2 is SNEGSKA (reference sequence). This CDR3 spans 13 amino acids. The CDR3 nucleotides read TGCAGTGCTAGAGTTGTAGCCCAAGAGACCCAGTACTTC. It specifies CSARVVAQETQYF.

This clonotype was recorded at least ten times. V usage is TRBV7-9 and J usage is TRBJ2-1, with D maybe TRBD2 (6 bases). There are 14 residues in the CDR3. Trimming removed 1 base at V and 7 bases at J, with 11 bases between. CDR1 and CDR2 from the germline V gene are SEHNR and FQNEAQ (reference sequence). CDR3 loop: CASSLGGTANEQFF. CDR3 DNA sequence: TGTGCCAGCAGCTTAGGCGGGACGGCAAATGAGCAGTTCTTC.

This clonotype was seen more than once but under ten times. This sequence joins TRBV12-3 or TRBV12-4 and TRBJ2-1; a weak D match, TRBD2 (6 bases). The CDR3 is made up of 17 amino acids. Between the trimmed V and J ends, which lost 1 base and 2 bases, there was a span of 15 bases. The CDR3 DNA sequence: TGTGCCAGCAGTTTAGTAGCGGTCCCGAGACCCTACAATGAGCAGTTCTTC. Its translation is CASSLVAVPRPYNEQFF.

This clonotype appeared a few times. The rearrangement joins TRBV4-3 to TRBJ2-1, with D perhaps matching TRBD2 (6 bases). The CDR3 is 16 amino acids. Trimming took 4 bases from V and 8 from J, leaving 21 bases between them. Germline V gene sequence: CDR1 LGHNA, CDR2 YSLEER. CDR3 sequence (DNA): TGCGCCAGCAGCCCTCGGGCGTGGGAGGAGGACGATGAGCAGTTCTTC. It codes for CASSPRAWEEDDEQFF.